This T cell receptor beta chain was recorded in a study of tumor and adjacent non-tumor tissue in lung cancer. The template was RNA from unsorted bulk tissue. The normal lung tissue was taken more than 3 cm from the tumor edge. Three rounds of nested PCR, following a modified ARM-PCR protocol, produced the TCRbeta library. MiXCR, run by TCRdb on the multiplex PCR reads, gives a single entry per CDR3 protein. The sample yields roughly 69,000 distinct CDR3 sequences, roughly three quarters seen once. Sequences were obtained from distant non-tumor lung tissue. The clonotype comes from a man in his sixties with non-small cell lung cancer.

The DNA for the CDR3 is TGCGCCAGCAGCTCCGGGGGCAGTCCAGATACGCAGTATTTT. Translated: CASSSGGSPDTQYF. The chain links TRBV4-1 to TRBJ2-3; TRBD1 or TRBD2 may be the D gene (6 bases each). Germline CDR1 MGHRA, CDR2 YSYEKL. V lost 5 bases, J lost 4 bases, and 13 bases lay in between. This CDR3 comprises 14 residues.